A single TCR beta chain is shown here with its context. From germline, CDR1 is LGHDT and CDR2 YNNKEL (reference sequence). The V and J ends lost 0 bases and 6 bases respectively, with 6 bases between them. The CDR3 covers 13 residues. The sample originates from a study of blood T cell repertoires in COVID-19. Profiling relied on immunoSEQ multiplex PCR, and the TCRdb table lists in-frame clones only, not all of them. Here the sample spans about 200,000 clones, 82% being singletons. Seattle cases were enrolled at active infection and followed longitudinally. Sample: peripheral blood. The chain combines TRBV3-1 (or the pseudogene TRBV3-2) with TRBJ1-3, with unresolved D. The TCR was taken from a woman over 75 with COVID-19, enrolled during active disease. CDR3 loop: CASSQEPKNTIYF. CDR3 coding DNA: TGTGCCAGCAGCCAAGAACCTAAAAACACCATATATTTT.